Below are 28 T cell receptor beta chains sequenced from a single sample in a study of cytomegalovirus exposure and HLA in healthy donors. 13 Jbeta primers and 60 Vbeta primers were used for the PCR. Sequencing used immunoSEQ multiplex PCR; TCRdb keeps in-frame clones, though not all of them. The sample carries fewer than 130,000 clones, nearly 80% recorded once. Material: PBMCs. Every receptor here comes from a woman aged 25-40 years in good health and CMV-seronegative.

The chain uses TRBV15 and TRBJ1-2; 8 positions match TRBD1. V lost 0 bases to trimming and J lost 3 bases; unmatched junction nucleotides: 0. The CDR3 has 14 amino acids. Germline V lookup: CDR1 LNHNV, CDR2 YYDKDF (reference sequence). The CDR3 bases are TGTGCCACCAGCAGAGAACAGGGGGACTATGGCTACACCTTC. Its protein product is CATSREQGDYGYTF. Based on the CDR3 plus reference TRBV15 and TRBJ1-2, the full variable domain is DAMVIQNPRYQVTQFGKPVTLSCSQTLNHNVMYWYQQKSSQAPKLLFHYYDKDFNNEADTPDNFQSRRPNTSFCFLDIRSPGLGDTAMYLCATSREQGDYGYTFGSGTRLTVV.

The chain uses TRBV4-2 and TRBJ1-1; no definite D call. The CDR3 totals 16 residues. V lost 0 bases and J 1 base, leaving 12 bases between the germline ends. Per the germline V gene, CDR1 is LGHNA and CDR2 is YNFKEQ. Here the CDR3 reads CASSQEIPGGNTEAFF. The CDR3 DNA follows: TGTGCCAGCAGCCAAGAAATCCCAGGAGGGAACACTGAAGCTTTCTTT.

V usage is TRBV6-1 and J usage is TRBJ2-7; weak D call: TRBD1 (5 bases). The V gene lost 5 bases and the J gene lost 0 bases, with 8 bases spanning the gap. This CDR3 comprises 13 residues. The V gene's germline CDR1 is MNHNS and CDR2 SASEGT. CDR3 loop: CASSQRGSYEQYF. CDR3 in DNA: TGTGCCAGCAGTCAAAGGGGCTCCTACGAGCAGTACTTC.

This clone was recorded once. V is TRBV29-1 and J is TRBJ2-2, with 8 bases lining up with TRBD2. The CDR3 runs 14 residues. V trimming: 4 bases; J trimming: 2 bases; junction bases outside the gene matches: 3. Germline CDR1 is SQVTM and CDR2 is ANQGSEA. The CDR3 DNA reads as TGCAGCGTTGGGGCGGGGGGTAACACCGGGGAGCTGTTTTTT. Amino acid sequence: CSVGAGGNTGELFF.

The chain links TRBV5-1 to TRBJ2-1, with 11 nucleotides matching TRBD1. Losses at the gene ends were 4 bases for V and 5 bases for J; bases not matched to a gene: 5. Per germline, CDR1 SGHRS and CDR2 YFSETQ. CDR3 length equals 15 residues. The CDR3: CASSGGTGGHNEQFF. The CDR3 DNA reads TGCGCCAGCAGCGGCGGGACAGGGGGGCACAATGAGCAGTTCTTC. The full variable domain, completed using reference TRBV5-1 and TRBJ2-1, is KAGVTQTPRYLIKTRGQQVTLSCSPISGHRSVSWYQQTPGQGLQFLFEYFSETQRNKGNFPGRFSGRQFSNSRSEMNVSTLELGDSALYLCASSGGTGGHNEQFFGPGTRLTVL.

The chain employs TRBV6-5 and TRBJ1-2, with D possibly being TRBD1 (6 bases). The CDR3 sequence is 14 residues long. Per germline, CDR1 MNHEY and CDR2 SVGAGI. DNA of the CDR3: TGTGCGAGCGGCCAAGGGGGGGCGCTTGGCCTCTACACCTTC. It translates to CASGQGGALGLYTF.

The chain has TRBV4-1 and TRBJ1-4, with D unresolved. The CDR3 sequence is 13 residues long. V lost 4 bases and J lost 7, with 10 bases in between. Germline lookup yields CDR1 MGHRA and CDR2 YSYEKL. CDR3 DNA: TGCGCCAGCAGCCTCACCGGTTTTGAAAAACTGTTTTTT. It translates to CASSLTGFEKLFF.

The genes are TRBV4-1 and TRBJ1-4; 8 nucleotides line up with TRBD1. Per germline, CDR1 MGHRA and CDR2 YSYEKL. Trimming cost V 0 bases and J 5 bases; bases outside gene matches: 5. The CDR3 runs 16 residues. This CDR3 reads CASSQEGPGGNEKLFF. CDR3 sequence (DNA): TGCGCCAGCAGCCAAGAGGGTCCAGGGGGCAATGAAAAACTGTTTTTT.

This chain connects TRBV7-6 to TRBJ2-1; 8 bases are a match to TRBD2. The CDR3 has 16 amino acids. The trim removed 1 base at V and 4 bases at J, leaving 6 bases unmatched. Germline values: CDR1 SGHVS, CDR2 FNYEAQ. CDR3 sequence: CASSLDSGITYNEQFF. The DNA of the CDR3 is TGTGCCAGCAGCTTAGATAGCGGGATAACGTACAATGAGCAGTTCTTC.

The chain links TRBV25-1 to TRBJ2-7; 10 bases map to TRBD1. Trimming took 2 bases from V and 3 from J; bases not matched to a gene: 4. This CDR3 region has 15 residues. Germline V gene data show CDR1 as MGHDK and CDR2 as SYGVNS. CDR3 bases: TGTGCCAGCAGTGAACAGGGACAGGGGCTCTACGAGCAGTACTTC. This gives the protein CASSEQGQGLYEQYF.

Note on this clone: One end of the junction fails to match germline, which may point to a read error. The chain has TRBV29-1 and TRBJ2-3, with 10 bases aligning to TRBD1. The CDR3 runs to 12 residues. Germline V gene lookup returns CDR1 SQVTM and CDR2 ANQGSEA. CDR3 sequence reads: CSFEGQGLSFVF. CDR3 in DNA: TGCAGCTTTGAGGGACAGGGGTTGAGTTTCGTATTT.

A remark on this clone: Compared with germline, one end of the junction differs, possibly owing to a read error. The chain is built from TRBV7-2 and TRBJ2-1; TRBD1 aligns across 7 bases. The CDR3 is made up of 16 amino acids. The germline V gene encodes CDR1 SGHTA and CDR2 FQGNSA. CDR3 DNA: TGTGCCGGCAGCCCCGAGGGGGCGGTCTCCTACAATGAGCAGTTCTTC. It codes for CAGSPEGAVSYNEQFF.

V usage is TRBV2 and J usage is TRBJ1-5; 9 nucleotides agree with TRBD1. Germline V lookup: CDR1 SNHLY, CDR2 FYNNEI. V shed 5 bases and J 1 base; nucleotides not matched to a gene: 3. The CDR3 is made up of 15 amino acids. The CDR3 bases are TGTGCCAGCAGTATTGGACAGGGGAGCAATCAGCCCCAGCATTTT. It codes for CASSIGQGSNQPQHF. Full variable domain (missing parts from reference TRBV2 and TRBJ1-5): EPEVTQTPSHQVTQMGQEVILRCVPISNHLYFYWYRQILGQKVEFLVSFYNNEISEKSEIFDDQFSVERPDGSNFTLKIRSTKLEDSAMYFCASSIGQGSNQPQHFGDGTRLSIL.

V and J are TRBV18 and TRBJ2-7; D is possibly TRBD2 (5 bases). Per the germline V gene, CDR1 is KGHSH and CDR2 is LQKENI. The CDR3 spans 14 residues. V was trimmed by 1 base and J by 0 bases, leaving 7 bases between them. This CDR3 is CASSPRGFSYEQYF. As DNA, the CDR3 is TGTGCCAGCTCACCACGAGGGTTCTCCTACGAGCAGTACTTC.

This sequence joins TRBV7-3 and TRBJ1-1; D may be TRBD1 (5 bases). Germline V gives CDR1 SGHTA, CDR2 FQGTGA. This CDR3 is 13 amino acids long. V dropped 4 bases and J dropped 4 bases, with 10 bases sitting between them. CDR3 loop: CASSSWGGTEAFF. The CDR3 nucleotides read TGTGCCAGCAGCTCATGGGGGGGCACTGAAGCTTTCTTT.

A single count supports this clone. The V and J genes are TRBV7-9 and TRBJ2-5; 11 bases align to TRBD2. V dropped 5 bases and J dropped 5; count of bases not matched to a gene: 4. The CDR3 contains 14 residues. CDR1 and CDR2 from the germline V gene are SEHNR and FQNEAQ (reference sequence). CDR3 sequence (DNA): TGTGCCAGCAGCACTAGCGGGGGCGGGGAGACCCAGTACTTC. Protein: CASSTSGGGETQYF. The full variable domain, completed using reference TRBV7-9 and TRBJ2-5, is DTGVSQNPRHKITKRGQNVTFRCDPISEHNRLYWYRQTLGQGPEFLTYFQNEAQLEKSRLLSDRFSAERPKGSFSTLEIQRTEQGDSAMYLCASSTSGGGETQYFGPGTRLLVL.

This chain uses TRBV11-3 with TRBJ2-3; 8 nucleotides match TRBD2. The J segment lost 4 bases and the V segment lost 5 bases, leaving 5 bases of the junction unmatched. The CDR3 covers 14 residues. CDR1 is SGHNT and CDR2 is YENEEA in the germline V gene. This chain's CDR3 is CASSQAGDADTQYF. The CDR3 nucleotides are TGTGCCAGCAGCCAAGCGGGAGACGCAGATACGCAGTATTTT.

V usage is TRBV18 and J usage is TRBJ2-1; tentatively, D is TRBD2 (6 bases). Germline assignment: CDR1 KGHSH and CDR2 LQKENI. The CDR3 totals 15 residues. The germline V and J ends were trimmed by 3 bases and 5 bases, with 14 bases remaining between them. The CDR3 bases are TGTGCCAGCTCACCTAGCGGCGGGGCCAACAATGAGCAGTTCTTC. Encoded protein: CASSPSGGANNEQFF.

This chain links TRBV18 with TRBJ2-5; the match to TRBD1 covers 7 bases. The germline V gene encodes CDR1 KGHSH and CDR2 LQKENI. V lost 3 bases, J lost 1 base, and 5 bases stayed unmatched. The CDR3 extends over 15 amino acids. Written as DNA, the CDR3 is TGTGCCAGCTCACCGGATAGACAGGGCCAAGAGACCCAGTACTTC. This sequence encodes CASSPDRQGQETQYF. Full variable domain (remainder filled in from reference TRBV18 and TRBJ2-5): NAGVMQNPRHLVRRRGQEARLRCSPMKGHSHVYWYRQLPEEGLKFMVYLQKENIIDESGMPKERFSAEFPKEGPSILRIQQVVRGDSAAYFCASSPDRQGQETQYFGPGTRLLVL.

In this sample, this clone turned up once. The chain carries TRBV30 and TRBJ2-7; 7 nucleotides align to TRBD2. This CDR3 has 13 residues. CDR1 is GTSNPN, CDR2 SVGIG, per germline (reference sequence). With 2 bases clipped from V and 6 bases from J, the junction kept 7 bases outside the gene matches. The CDR3 bases are TGTGCCTGGAGTCCTCGGACTAGAAGCGAGCAGTACTTC. It yields the protein CAWSPRTRSEQYF.

The chain couples TRBV7-2 to TRBJ2-3; D call uncertain. Germline assignment: CDR1 SGHTA and CDR2 FQGNSA. The V and J ends lost 3 bases and 8 bases respectively, with 9 bases between them. There are 12 residues in the CDR3. Written as DNA, the CDR3 is TGTGCCAGCAGCTTGGGCCCTGGTACGCAGTATTTT. Translation: CASSLGPGTQYF.

The chain employs TRBV5-4 and TRBJ1-2; D is unresolved. Germline lookup yields CDR1 SGHNT and CDR2 YYREEE (reference sequence). V lost 0 bases to trimming and J lost 0 bases, with 12 bases between them. CDR3 length: 16 amino acids. As DNA, the CDR3 is TGTGCCAGCAGCTTGGGGCCGACCGGGGCTAACTATGGCTACACCTTC. Amino acid sequence: CASSLGPTGANYGYTF. The full variable domain, rest sourced from reference TRBV5-4 and TRBJ1-2, is ETGVTQSPTHLIKTRGQQVTLRCSSQSGHNTVSWYQQALGQGPQFIFQYYREEENGRGNFPPRFSGLQFPNYSSELNVNALELDDSALYLCASSLGPTGANYGYTFGSGTRLTVV.

This chain connects TRBV7-2 to TRBJ1-1, with 7 bases identical to TRBD1. Trimming took 2 bases from V and 5 from J; bases not matched to a gene: 2. The CDR3 is made up of 13 amino acids. CDR1 and CDR2 from the germline V gene are SGHTA and FQGNSA. The CDR3 region has the DNA TGTGCCAGCAGCTTATTGACAGGGACTGAAGCTTTCTTT. Protein product: CASSLLTGTEAFF.

This chain joins TRBV2 and TRBJ1-6; the D gene is possibly TRBD1 (5 bases). The CDR3 has 16 amino acids. Trimming took off 7 bases at V and 0 bases at J, with 13 bases between the two ends. Germline CDR1 reads SNHLY; CDR2 reads FYNNEI. The CDR3 DNA reads TGTGCCAGCAAGGGGCCCCAAAGCTCCTATAATTCACCCCTCCACTTT. This sequence encodes CASKGPQSSYNSPLHF. The variable domain in full, with the rest retrieved from reference TRBV2 and TRBJ1-6, is EPEVTQTPSHQVTQMGQEVILRCVPISNHLYFYWYRQILGQKVEFLVSFYNNEISEKSEIFDDQFSVERPDGSNFTLKIRSTKLEDSAMYFCASKGPQSSYNSPLHFGNGTRLTVT.

The chain has TRBV10-2 and TRBJ1-2; D is possibly TRBD1 (5 bases). Trimming pared 8 bases from V and 2 bases from J, leaving 12 bases between. Per the germline V gene, CDR1 is WSHSY and CDR2 is SAAADI. This CDR3 contains 13 residues. The DNA for the CDR3 is TGCGCCAGCGGCGGGGCATGGAACTATGGCTACACCTTC. It specifies CASGGAWNYGYTF.

This chain connects TRBV25-1 to TRBJ2-3; 9 bases are a match to TRBD2. Germline CDR1 reads MGHDK; CDR2 reads SYGVNS. The trim removed 5 bases at V and 2 bases at J, leaving 5 bases unmatched. The CDR3 sequence is 15 residues long. Here the CDR3 reads CASSRAGGVTDTQYF. Here the CDR3 DNA reads TGTGCCAGCAGTAGGGCGGGAGGGGTCACAGATACGCAGTATTTT.

The V and J genes are TRBV27 and TRBJ2-1; D not resolved. Trimming pared 9 bases from V and 6 bases from J, leaving 12 bases between. In germline, CDR1 is MNHEY, CDR2 SMNVEV (reference sequence). This CDR3 spans 12 amino acids. CDR3 sequence (DNA): TGTGCCAGTAATTCTCTACGCAATGAGCAGTTCTTC. Translating gives CASNSLRNEQFF.

As DNA, the CDR3 is TGTGCCAGTACTGCTGACAGGGATGATCAGACCCAGTACTTC. This codes for CASTADRDDQTQYF. The chain has TRBV19 and TRBJ2-5; 7 bases are a match to TRBD1. With V trimmed by 7 bases and J by 6 bases, 11 bases remained unmatched. CDR3 length: 14 amino acids. Germline V lookup: CDR1 LNHDA, CDR2 SQIVND (reference sequence).